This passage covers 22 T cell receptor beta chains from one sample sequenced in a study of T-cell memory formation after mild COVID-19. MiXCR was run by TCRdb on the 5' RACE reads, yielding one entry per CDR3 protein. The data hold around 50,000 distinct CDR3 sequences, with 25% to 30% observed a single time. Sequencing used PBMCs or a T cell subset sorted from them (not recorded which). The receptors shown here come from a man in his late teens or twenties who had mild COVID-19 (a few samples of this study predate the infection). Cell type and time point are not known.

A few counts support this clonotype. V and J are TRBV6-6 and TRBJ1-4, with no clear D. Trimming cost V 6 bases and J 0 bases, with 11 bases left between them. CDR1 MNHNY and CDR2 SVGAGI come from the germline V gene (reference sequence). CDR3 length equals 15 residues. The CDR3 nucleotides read TGTGCCAGCAGCCACAGCACCACAACTAATGAAAAACTGTTTTTT. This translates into CASSHSTTTNEKLFF.

The CDR3 reads CSARDFLSNTGELFF. Written as DNA, the CDR3 is TGCAGTGCTAGAGATTTCCTTTCGAACACCGGGGAGCTGTTTTTT. The J gene is TRBJ2-2, the V gene TRBV20-1, with D unclear. This CDR3 spans 15 amino acids. The ends were cut back, 0 bases at V and 0 bases at J, with 8 bases in the middle. Germline CDR1 reads DFQATT; CDR2 reads SNEGSKA (reference sequence).

The CDR3 is CASSELVAENYGYTF. CDR3 coding DNA: TGTGCCAGCAGTGAATTGGTAGCGGAAAACTATGGCTACACCTTC. This chain links TRBV2 with TRBJ1-2, with unresolved D. Trimming removed 2 bases from V and 2 bases from J, with 12 bases in between. There are 15 residues in the CDR3. Germline V gene sequence: CDR1 SNHLY, CDR2 FYNNEI. Supplemented by reference TRBV2 and TRBJ1-2, the full variable domain reads EPEVTQTPSHQVTQMGQEVILRCVPISNHLYFYWYRQILGQKVEFLVSFYNNEISEKSEIFDDQFSVERPDGSNFTLKIRSTKLEDSAMYFCASSELVAENYGYTFGSGTRLTVV.

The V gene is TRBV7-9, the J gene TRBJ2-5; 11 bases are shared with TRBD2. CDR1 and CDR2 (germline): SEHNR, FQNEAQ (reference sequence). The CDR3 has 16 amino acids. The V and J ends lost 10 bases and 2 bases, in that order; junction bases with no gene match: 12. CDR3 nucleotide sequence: TGTGCCACCGCTATTACTAGCGGGGGAGAACAAGAGACCCAGTACTTC. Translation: CATAITSGGEQETQYF.

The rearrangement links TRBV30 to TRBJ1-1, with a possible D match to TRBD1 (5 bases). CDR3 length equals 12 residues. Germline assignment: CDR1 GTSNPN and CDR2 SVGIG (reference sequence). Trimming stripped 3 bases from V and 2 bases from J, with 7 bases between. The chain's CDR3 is CAWRTENTEAFF. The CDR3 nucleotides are TGTGCCTGGAGGACAGAAAACACTGAAGCTTTCTTT.

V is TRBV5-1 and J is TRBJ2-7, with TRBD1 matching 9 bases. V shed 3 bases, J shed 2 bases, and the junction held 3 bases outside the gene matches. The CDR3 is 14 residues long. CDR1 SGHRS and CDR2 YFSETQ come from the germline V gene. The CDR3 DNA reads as TGCGCCAGCAGCTGGGGACAGGGAGCCTACGAGCAGTACTTC. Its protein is CASSWGQGAYEQYF.

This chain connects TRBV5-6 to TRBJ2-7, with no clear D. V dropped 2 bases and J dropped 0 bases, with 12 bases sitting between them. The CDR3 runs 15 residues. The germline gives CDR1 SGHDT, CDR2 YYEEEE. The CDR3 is CASSLPLKGSYEQYF. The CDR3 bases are TGTGCCAGCAGCTTACCTCTAAAGGGCTCCTACGAGCAGTACTTC.

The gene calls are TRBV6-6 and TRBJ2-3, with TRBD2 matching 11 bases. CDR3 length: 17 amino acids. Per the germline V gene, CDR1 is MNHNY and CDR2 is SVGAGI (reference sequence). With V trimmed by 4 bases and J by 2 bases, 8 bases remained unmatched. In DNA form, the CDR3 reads TGTGCCAGCAGTTCGACCCCACTAGCGGGGGTCACAGATACGCAGTATTTT. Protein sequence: CASSSTPLAGVTDTQYF.

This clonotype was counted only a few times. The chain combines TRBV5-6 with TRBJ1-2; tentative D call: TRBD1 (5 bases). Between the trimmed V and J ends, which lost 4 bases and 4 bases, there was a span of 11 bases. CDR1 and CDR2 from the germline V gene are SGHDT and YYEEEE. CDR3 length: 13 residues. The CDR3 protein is CASSLDSLYGYTF. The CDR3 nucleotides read TGTGCCAGCAGCCTTGACAGCCTCTATGGCTACACCTTC.

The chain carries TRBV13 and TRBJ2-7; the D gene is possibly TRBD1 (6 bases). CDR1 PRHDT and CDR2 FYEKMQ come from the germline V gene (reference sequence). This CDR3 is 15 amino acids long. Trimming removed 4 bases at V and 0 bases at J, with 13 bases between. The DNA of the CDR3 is TGTGCCAGCAGCTCATCTTGGGACACCTCCTACGAGCAGTACTTC. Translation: CASSSSWDTSYEQYF.

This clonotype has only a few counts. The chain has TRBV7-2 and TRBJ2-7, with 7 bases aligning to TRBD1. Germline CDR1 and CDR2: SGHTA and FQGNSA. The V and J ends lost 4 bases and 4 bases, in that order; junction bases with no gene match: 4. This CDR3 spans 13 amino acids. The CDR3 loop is CASSSYRGYEQYF. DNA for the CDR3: TGTGCCAGCAGCTCTTACAGGGGTTACGAGCAGTACTTC.

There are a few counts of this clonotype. CDR3 residues: CASSYEGKAHEQYV. The CDR3 DNA follows: TGTGCCAGCAGTTACGAGGGTAAAGCTCACGAGCAGTACGTC. V gene TRBV6-6 combines with J gene TRBJ2-7, with D maybe TRBD2 (5 bases). Trimming removed 2 bases at V and 5 bases at J, with 13 bases between. Germline assignment: CDR1 MNHNY and CDR2 SVGAGI (reference sequence). This CDR3 comprises 14 residues.

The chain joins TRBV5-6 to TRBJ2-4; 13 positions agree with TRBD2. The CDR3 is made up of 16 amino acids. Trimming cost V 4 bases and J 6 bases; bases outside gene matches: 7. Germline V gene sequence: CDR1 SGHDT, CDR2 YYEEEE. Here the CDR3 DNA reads TGTGCCAGCAGCGATACTAGCGGGGGGGCGGTAAACATTCAGTACTTC. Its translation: CASSDTSGGAVNIQYF.

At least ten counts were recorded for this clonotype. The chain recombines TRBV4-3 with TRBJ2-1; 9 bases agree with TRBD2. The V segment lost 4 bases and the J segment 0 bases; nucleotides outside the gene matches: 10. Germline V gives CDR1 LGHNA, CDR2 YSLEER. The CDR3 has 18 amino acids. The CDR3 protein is CASSRLAGRTGSYNEQFF. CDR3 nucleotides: TGCGCCAGCAGCCGCCTAGCGGGGAGAACGGGCTCCTACAATGAGCAGTTCTTC.

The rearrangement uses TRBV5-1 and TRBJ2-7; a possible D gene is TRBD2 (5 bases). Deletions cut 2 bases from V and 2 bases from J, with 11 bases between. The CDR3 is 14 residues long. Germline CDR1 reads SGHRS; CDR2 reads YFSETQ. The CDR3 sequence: CASSFGVGAYEQYF. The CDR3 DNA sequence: TGCGCCAGCAGCTTCGGGGTCGGGGCCTACGAGCAGTACTTC.

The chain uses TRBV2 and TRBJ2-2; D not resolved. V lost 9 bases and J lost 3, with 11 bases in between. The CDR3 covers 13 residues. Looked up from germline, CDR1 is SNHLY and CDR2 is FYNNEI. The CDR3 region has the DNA TGTGCCAGTACTTCTAGGGACACCGGGGAGCTGTTTTTT. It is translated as CASTSRDTGELFF.

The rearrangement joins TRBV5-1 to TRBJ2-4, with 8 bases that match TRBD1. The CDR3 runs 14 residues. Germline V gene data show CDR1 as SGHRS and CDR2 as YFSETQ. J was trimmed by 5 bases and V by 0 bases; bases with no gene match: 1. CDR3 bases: TGCGCCAGCAGCTTGGTACAGGGGGAAAACATTCAGTACTTC. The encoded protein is CASSLVQGENIQYF. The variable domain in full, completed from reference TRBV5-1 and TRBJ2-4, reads KAGVTQTPRYLIKTRGQQVTLSCSPISGHRSVSWYQQTPGQGLQFLFEYFSETQRNKGNFPGRFSGRQFSNSRSEMNVSTLELGDSALYLCASSLVQGENIQYFGAGTRLSVL.

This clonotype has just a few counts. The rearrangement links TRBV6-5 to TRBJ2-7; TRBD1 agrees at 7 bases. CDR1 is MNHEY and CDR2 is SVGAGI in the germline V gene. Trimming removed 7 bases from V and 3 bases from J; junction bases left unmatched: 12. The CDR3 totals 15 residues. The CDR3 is CASTQSKGASYEQYF. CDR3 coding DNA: TGTGCCAGCACTCAATCTAAGGGGGCTAGCTACGAGCAGTACTTC.

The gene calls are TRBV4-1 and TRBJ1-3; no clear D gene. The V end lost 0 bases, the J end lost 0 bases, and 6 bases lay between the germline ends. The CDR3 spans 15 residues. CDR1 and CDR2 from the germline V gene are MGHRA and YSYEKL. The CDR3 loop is CASSQDPDSGNTIYF. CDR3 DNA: TGCGCCAGCAGCCAAGATCCAGACTCTGGAAACACCATATATTTT.

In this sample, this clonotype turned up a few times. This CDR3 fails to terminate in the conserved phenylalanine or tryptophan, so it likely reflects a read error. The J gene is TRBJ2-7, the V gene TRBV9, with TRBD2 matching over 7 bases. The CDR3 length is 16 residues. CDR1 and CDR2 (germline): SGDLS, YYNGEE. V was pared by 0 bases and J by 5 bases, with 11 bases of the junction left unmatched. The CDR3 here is CASSVDSGPLSHEQYS. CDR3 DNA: TGTGCCAGCAGCGTAGATAGCGGGCCCTTGTCTCACGAGCAGTACTCC.

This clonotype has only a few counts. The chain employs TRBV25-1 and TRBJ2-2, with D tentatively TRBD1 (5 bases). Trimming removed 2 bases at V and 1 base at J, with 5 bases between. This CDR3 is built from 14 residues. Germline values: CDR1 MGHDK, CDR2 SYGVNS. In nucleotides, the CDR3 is TGTGCCAGCAGTGAACAGGGGAACACCGGGGAGCTGTTTTTT. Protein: CASSEQGNTGELFF. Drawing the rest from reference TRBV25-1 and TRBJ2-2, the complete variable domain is EADIYQTPRYLVIGTGKKITLECSQTMGHDKMYWYQQDPGMELHLIHYSYGVNSTEKGDLSSESTVSRIRTEHFPLTLESARPSHTSQYLCASSEQGNTGELFFGEGSRLTVL.

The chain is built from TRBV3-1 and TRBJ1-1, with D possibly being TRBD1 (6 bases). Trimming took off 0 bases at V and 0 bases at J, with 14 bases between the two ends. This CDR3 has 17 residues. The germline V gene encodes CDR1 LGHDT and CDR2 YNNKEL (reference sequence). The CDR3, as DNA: TGTGCCAGCAGCCAAGAGGGGGCGGCCGGGATGAACACTGAAGCTTTCTTT. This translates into CASSQEGAAGMNTEAFF.